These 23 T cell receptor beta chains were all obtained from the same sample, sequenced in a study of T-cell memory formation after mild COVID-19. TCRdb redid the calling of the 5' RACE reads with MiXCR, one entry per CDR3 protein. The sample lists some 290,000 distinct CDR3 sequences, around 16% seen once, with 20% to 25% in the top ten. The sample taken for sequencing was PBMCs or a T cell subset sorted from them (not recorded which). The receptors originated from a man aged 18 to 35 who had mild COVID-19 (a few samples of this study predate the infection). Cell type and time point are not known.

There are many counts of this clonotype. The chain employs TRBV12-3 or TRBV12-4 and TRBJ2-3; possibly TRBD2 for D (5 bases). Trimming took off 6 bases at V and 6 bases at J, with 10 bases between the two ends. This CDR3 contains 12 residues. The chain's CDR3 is CASRSGWDTQYF. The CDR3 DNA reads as TGTGCCAGCAGATCGGGGTGGGATACGCAGTATTTT.

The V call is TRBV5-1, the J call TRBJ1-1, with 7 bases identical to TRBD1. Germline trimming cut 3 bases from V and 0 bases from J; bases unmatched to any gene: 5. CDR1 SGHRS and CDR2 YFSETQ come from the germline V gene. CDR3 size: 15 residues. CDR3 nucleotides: TGCGCCAGCAGCTATCGGGACAGCATGAACACTGAAGCTTTCTTT. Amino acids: CASSYRDSMNTEAFF.

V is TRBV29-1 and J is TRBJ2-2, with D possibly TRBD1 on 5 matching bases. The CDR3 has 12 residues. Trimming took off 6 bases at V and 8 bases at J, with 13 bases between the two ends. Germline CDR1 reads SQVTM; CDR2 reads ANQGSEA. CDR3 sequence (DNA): TGCAGCGTACACCAGGGTACGGGGGAGCTGTTTTTT. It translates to CSVHQGTGELFF.

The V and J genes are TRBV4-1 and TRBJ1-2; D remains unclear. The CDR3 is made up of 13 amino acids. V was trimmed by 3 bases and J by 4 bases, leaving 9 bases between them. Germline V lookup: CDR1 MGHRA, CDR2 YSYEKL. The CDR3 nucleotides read TGCGCCAGCAGCCATATCAGCCCCTATGGCTACACCTTC. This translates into CASSHISPYGYTF.

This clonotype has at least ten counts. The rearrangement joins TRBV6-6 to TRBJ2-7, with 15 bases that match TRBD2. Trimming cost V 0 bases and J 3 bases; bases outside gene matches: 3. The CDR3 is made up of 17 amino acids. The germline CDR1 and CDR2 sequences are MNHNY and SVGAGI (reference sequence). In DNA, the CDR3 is TGTGCCAGCAGTTACTCCGGGACTAGCGGGGGGTTCTACGAGCAGTACTTC. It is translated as CASSYSGTSGGFYEQYF.

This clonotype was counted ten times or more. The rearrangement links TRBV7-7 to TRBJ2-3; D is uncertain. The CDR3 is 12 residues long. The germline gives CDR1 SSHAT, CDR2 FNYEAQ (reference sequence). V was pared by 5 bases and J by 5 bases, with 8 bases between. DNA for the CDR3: TGTGCCAGCAGCCCTATTATAGATACGCAGTATTTT. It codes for CASSPIIDTQYF.

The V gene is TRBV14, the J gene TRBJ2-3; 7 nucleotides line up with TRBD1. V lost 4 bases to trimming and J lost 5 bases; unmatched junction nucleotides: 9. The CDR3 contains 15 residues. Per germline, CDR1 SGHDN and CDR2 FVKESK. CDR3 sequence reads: CASSPGQAWGDTQYF. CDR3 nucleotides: TGTGCCAGCAGCCCTGGACAGGCCTGGGGAGATACGCAGTATTTT.

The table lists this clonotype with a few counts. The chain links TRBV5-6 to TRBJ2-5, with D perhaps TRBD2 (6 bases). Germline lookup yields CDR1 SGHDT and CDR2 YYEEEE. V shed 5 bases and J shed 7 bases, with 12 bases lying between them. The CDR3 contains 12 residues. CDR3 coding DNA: TGTGCCAGCAGTCCCGGGACTCCGACCCAGTACTTC. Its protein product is CASSPGTPTQYF.

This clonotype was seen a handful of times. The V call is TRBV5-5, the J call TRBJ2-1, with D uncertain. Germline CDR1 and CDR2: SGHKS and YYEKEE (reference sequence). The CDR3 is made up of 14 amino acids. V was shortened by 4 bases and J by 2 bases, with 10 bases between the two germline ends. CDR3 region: CASSLTKAYNEQFF. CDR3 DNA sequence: TGTGCCAGCAGCCTAACAAAGGCCTACAATGAGCAGTTCTTC.

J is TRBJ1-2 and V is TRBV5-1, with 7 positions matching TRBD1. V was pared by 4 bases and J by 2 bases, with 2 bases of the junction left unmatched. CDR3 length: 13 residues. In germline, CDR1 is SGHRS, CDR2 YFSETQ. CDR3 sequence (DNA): TGCGCCAGCAGCGAGGGGGCGAACTATGGCTACACCTTC. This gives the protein CASSEGANYGYTF.

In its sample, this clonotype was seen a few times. The CDR3 sequence is CASSFDAGGLGELFF. In DNA form, the CDR3 reads TGCGCCAGCAGCTTCGACGCGGGGGGGCTCGGGGAGCTGTTTTTT. The chain couples TRBV5-1 to TRBJ2-2; 9 nucleotides align to TRBD2. The CDR3 has 15 residues. Germline CDR1 reads SGHRS; CDR2 reads YFSETQ. With 2 bases clipped from V and 7 bases from J, the junction kept 6 bases outside the gene matches.

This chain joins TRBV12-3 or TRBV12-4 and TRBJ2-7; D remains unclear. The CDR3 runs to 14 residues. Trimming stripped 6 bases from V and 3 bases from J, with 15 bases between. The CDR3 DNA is TGTGCCAGCAGCCACCGGGCTTCCTTCTACGAGCAGTACTTC. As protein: CASSHRASFYEQYF.

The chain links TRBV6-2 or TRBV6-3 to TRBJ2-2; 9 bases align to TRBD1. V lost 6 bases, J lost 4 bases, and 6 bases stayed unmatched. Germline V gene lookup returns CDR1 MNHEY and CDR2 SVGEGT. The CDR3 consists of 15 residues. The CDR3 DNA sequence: TGTGCCAGCAGACGGACAGGGGCTGGCACCGGGGAGCTGTTTTTT. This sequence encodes CASRRTGAGTGELFF.

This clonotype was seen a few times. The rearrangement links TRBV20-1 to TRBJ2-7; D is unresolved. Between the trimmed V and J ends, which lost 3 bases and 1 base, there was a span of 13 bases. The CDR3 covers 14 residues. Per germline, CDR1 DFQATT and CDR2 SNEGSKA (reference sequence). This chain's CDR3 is CSARGFATSYEQYF. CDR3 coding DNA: TGCAGTGCTAGGGGTTTCGCCACGTCCTACGAGCAGTACTTC.

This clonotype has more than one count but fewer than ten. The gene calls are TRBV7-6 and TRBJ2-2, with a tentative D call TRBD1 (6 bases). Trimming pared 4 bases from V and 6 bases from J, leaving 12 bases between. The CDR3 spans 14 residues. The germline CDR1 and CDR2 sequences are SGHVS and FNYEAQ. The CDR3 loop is CASSSGTYAGELFF. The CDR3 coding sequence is TGTGCCAGCAGCTCCGGGACATACGCCGGGGAGCTGTTTTTT.

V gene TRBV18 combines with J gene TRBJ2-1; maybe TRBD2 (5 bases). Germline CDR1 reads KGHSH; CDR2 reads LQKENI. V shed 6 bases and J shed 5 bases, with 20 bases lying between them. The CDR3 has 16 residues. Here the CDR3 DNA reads TGTGCCAGCTCTCTCAGTTGGCAGGCGGGCGACAATGAGCAGTTCTTC. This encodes CASSLSWQAGDNEQFF.

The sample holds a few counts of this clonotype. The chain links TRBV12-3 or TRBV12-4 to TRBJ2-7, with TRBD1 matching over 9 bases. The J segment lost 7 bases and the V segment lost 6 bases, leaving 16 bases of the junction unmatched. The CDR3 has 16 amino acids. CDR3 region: CASSDLPGQGSGEQYF. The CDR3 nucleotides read TGTGCCAGCAGCGACCTTCCGGGACAGGGCTCGGGGGAGCAGTACTTC.

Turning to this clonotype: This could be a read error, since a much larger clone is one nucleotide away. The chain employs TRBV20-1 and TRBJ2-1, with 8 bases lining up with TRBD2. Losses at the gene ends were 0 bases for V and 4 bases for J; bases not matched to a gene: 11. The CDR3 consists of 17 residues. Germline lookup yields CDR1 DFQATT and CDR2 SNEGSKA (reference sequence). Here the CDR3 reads CSARDRPGTSLYNEQFF. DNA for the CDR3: TGCAGTGCTAGAGATAGGCCGGGGACTAGTCTTTACAATGAGCAGTTCTTC.

The CDR3 sequence: CSVATGVNQPQHF. The CDR3 DNA sequence: TGCAGCGTGGCCACAGGAGTGAATCAGCCCCAGCATTTT. The chain carries TRBV29-1 and TRBJ1-5, with D perhaps matching TRBD1 (5 bases). Germline CDR1 reads SQVTM; CDR2 reads ANQGSEA. Trimming cost V 6 bases and J 4 bases, with 13 bases left between them. The CDR3 spans 13 residues.

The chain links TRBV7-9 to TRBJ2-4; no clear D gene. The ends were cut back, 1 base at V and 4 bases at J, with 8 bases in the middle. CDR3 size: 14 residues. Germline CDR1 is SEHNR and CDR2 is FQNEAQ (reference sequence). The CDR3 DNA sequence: TGTGCCAGCAGCTTAGGGGGTCAGAAAAACATTCAGTACTTC. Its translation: CASSLGGQKNIQYF. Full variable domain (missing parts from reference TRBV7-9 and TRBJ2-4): DTGVSQNPRHKITKRGQNVTFRCDPISEHNRLYWYRQTLGQGPEFLTYFQNEAQLEKSRLLSDRFSAERPKGSFSTLEIQRTEQGDSAMYLCASSLGGQKNIQYFGAGTRLSVL.

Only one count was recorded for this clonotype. The CDR3 protein is CASTQGEAEAFF. CDR3 sequence (DNA): TGCGCCAGCACCCAAGGGGAGGCTGAAGCTTTCTTT. The V and J genes are TRBV10-2 and TRBJ1-1; weak D call: TRBD1 (5 bases). The ends were cut back, 7 bases at V and 6 bases at J, with 12 bases in the middle. This CDR3 contains 12 residues. The germline V gene encodes CDR1 WSHSY and CDR2 SAAADI.

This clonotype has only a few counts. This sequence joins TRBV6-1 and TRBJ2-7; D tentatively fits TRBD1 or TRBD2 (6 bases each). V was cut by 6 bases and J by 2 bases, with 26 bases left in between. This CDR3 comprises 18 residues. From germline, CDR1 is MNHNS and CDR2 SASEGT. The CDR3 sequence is CASRYLDGGGTLPYEQYV. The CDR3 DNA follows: TGTGCCAGCAGGTACCTTGACGGAGGGGGGACCTTGCCCTACGAGCAGTACGTC.

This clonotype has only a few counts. This CDR3 is CSARTQSYEQYF. The CDR3, as DNA: TGCAGCGCCCGAACGCAATCCTACGAGCAGTACTTC. This chain joins TRBV29-1 and TRBJ2-7; D is unresolved. Germline V CDR1 and CDR2: SQVTM, ANQGSEA. The germline V and J ends were trimmed by 7 bases and 1 base, with 11 bases remaining between them. This CDR3 comprises 12 residues.